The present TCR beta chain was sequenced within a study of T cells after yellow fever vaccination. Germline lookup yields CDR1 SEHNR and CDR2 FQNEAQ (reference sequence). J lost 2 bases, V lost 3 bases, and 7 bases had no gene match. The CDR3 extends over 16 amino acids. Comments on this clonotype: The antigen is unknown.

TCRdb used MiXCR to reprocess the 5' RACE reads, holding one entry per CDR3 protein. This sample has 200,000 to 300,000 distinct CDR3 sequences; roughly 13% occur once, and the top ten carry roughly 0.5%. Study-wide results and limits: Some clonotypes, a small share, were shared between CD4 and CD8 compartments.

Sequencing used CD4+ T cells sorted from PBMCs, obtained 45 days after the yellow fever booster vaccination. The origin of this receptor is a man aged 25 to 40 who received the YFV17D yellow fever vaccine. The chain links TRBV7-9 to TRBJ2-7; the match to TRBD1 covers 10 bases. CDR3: CASSFPGTGDAYEQYF. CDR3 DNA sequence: TGTGCCAGCAGCTTCCCCGGGACAGGGGATGCCTACGAGCAGTACTTC.